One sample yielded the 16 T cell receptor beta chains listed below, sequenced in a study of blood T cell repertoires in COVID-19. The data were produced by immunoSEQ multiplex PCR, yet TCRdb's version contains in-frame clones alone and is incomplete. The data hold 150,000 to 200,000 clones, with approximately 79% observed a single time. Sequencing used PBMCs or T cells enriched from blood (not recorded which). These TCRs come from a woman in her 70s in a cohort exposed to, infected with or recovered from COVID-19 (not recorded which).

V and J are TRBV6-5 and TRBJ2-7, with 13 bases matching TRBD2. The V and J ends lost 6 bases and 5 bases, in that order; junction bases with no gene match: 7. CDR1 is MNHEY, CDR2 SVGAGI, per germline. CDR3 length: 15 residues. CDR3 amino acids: CASSSRTSGSHEQYF. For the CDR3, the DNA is TGTGCCAGCAGCTCTCGGACTAGCGGGAGCCACGAGCAGTACTTC.

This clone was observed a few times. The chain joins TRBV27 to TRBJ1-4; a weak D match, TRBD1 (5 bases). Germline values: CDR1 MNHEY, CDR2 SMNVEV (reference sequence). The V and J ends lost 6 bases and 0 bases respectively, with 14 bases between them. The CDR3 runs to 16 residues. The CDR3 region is CASRGASGATNEKLFF. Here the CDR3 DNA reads TGTGCCAGCAGAGGGGCTTCTGGGGCAACTAATGAAAAACTGTTTTTT.

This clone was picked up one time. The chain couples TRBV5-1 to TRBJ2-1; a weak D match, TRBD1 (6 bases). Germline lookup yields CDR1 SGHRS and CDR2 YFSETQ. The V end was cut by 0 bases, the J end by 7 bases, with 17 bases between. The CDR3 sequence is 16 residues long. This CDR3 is CASSLDPSVGGNEQFF. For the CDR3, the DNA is TGCGCCAGCAGCTTGGACCCCTCGGTAGGGGGTAATGAGCAGTTCTTC.

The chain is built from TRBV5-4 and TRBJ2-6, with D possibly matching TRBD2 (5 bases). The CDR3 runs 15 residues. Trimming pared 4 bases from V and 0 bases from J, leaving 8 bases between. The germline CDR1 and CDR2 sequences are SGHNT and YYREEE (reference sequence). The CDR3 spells CASSGGSSGANVLTF. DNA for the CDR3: TGTGCCAGCAGCGGAGGAAGCTCTGGGGCCAACGTCCTGACTTTC.

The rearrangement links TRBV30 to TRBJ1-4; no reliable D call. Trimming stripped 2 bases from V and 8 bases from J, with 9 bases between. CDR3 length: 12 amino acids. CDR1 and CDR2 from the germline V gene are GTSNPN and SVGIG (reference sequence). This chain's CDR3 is CAWSPQTEKLFF. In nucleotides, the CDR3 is TGTGCCTGGAGTCCGCAGACAGAAAAACTGTTTTTT.

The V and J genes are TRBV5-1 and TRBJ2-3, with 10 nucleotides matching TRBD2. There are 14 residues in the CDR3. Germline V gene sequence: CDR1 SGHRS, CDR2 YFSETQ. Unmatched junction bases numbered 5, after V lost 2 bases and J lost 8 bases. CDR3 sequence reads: CASSFGQRGGTQYF. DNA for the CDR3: TGCGCCAGCAGCTTCGGGCAGCGGGGGGGTACGCAGTATTTT.

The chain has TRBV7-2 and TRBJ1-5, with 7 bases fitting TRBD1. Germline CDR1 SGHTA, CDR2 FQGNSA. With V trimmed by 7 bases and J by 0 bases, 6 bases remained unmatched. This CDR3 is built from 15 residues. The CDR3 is CASKVQGNSNQPQHF. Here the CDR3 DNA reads TGTGCCAGCAAAGTACAGGGGAATAGCAATCAGCCCCAGCATTTT.

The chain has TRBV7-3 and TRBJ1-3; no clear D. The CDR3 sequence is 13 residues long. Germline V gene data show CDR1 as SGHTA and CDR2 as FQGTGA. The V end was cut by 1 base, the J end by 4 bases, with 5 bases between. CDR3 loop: CASSLNRGNTIYF. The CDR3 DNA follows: TGTGCCAGCAGCTTAAACCGGGGAAACACCATATATTTT.

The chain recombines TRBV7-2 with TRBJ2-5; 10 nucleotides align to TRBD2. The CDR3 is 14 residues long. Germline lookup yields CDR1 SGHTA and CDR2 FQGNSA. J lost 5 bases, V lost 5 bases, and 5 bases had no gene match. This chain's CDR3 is CASSPAGLAETQYF. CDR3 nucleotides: TGTGCCAGCAGCCCAGCGGGACTAGCGGAGACCCAGTACTTC. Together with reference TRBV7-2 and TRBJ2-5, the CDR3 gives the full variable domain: GAGVSQSPSNKVTEKGKDVELRCDPISGHTALYWYRQSLGQGLEFLIYFQGNSAPDKSGLPSDRFSAERTGGSVSTLTIQRTQQEDSAVYLCASSPAGLAETQYFGPGTRLLVL.

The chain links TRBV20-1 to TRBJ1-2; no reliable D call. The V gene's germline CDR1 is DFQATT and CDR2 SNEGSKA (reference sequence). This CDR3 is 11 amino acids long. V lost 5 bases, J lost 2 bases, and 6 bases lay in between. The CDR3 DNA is TGCAGTGCTCAACTAAACTATGGCTACACCTTC. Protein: CSAQLNYGYTF.

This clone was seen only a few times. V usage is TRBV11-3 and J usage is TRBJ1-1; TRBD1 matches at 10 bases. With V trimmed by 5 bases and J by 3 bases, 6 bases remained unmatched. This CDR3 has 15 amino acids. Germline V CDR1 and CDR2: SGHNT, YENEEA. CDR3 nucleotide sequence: TGTGCCAGCAGCACAGGACAGGGGGGTCACACTGAAGCTTTCTTT. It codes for CASSTGQGGHTEAFF.

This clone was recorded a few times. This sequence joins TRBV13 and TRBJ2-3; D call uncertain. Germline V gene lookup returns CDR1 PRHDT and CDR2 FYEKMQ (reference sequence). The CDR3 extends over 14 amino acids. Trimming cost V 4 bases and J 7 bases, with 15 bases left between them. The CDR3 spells CASSSTVTPYTQYF. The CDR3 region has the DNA TGTGCCAGCAGCTCAACCGTAACACCTTATACGCAGTATTTT.

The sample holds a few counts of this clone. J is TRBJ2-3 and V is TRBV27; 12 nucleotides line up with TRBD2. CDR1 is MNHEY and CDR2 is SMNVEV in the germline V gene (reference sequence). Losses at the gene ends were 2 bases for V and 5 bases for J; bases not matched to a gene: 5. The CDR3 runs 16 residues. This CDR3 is CASSLRGGLAGDTQYF. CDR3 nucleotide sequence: TGTGCCAGCAGTTTAAGGGGGGGACTAGCGGGAGATACGCAGTATTTT.

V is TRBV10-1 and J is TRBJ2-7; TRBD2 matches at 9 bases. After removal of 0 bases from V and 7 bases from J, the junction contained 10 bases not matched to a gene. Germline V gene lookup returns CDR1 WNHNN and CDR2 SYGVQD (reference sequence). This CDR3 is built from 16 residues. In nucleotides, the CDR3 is TGCGCCAGCAGTGAGTCTGTTTGCGGGAGGGCAGAAGAGCAGTACTTC. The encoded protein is CASSESVCGRAEEQYF.

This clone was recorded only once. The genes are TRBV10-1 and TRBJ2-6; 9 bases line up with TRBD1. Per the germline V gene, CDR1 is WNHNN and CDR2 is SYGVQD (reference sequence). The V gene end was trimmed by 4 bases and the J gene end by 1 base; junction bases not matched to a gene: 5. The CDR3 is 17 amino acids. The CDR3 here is CASSGTGTGSGANVLTF. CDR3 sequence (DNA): TGCGCCAGCAGTGGTACCGGGACAGGGTCTGGGGCCAACGTCCTGACTTTC.

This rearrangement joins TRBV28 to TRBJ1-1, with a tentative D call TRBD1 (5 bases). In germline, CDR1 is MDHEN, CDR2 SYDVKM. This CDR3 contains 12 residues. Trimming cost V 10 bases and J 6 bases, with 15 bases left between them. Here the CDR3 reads CATAGWGPEAFF. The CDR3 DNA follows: TGTGCCACCGCCGGCTGGGGCCCTGAAGCTTTCTTT.